What follows describes a single T cell receptor (beta chain). Germline and junction disagree at one end, which may indicate a read error. These data are taken from a study of CD8+CD57+ T cells in acquired aplastic anemia. Genomic DNA, the template, was used for profiling of the TCR beta VDJ and CDR3. TCRdb re-analysed the reads in MiXCR, keeping a single row per CDR3 protein. The sample lists approximately 220,000 distinct CDR3 sequences; around 50% were seen once. All sequencing subjects had displayed CD8+CD57+ cell expansion on flow cytometry. The CDR3 contains 16 residues. Germline-derived CDR1 and CDR2 are SEHNR and FQNEAQ (reference sequence).

The chain recombines TRBV7-9 with TRBJ1-1; possibly TRBD1 for D (5 bases). What was sequenced was sorted CD4+, CD8+, or CD8+CD57+ T cells (not recorded which) from PBMCs. The TCR sequence derives from a human donor with aplastic anemia. CDR3 nucleotides: TGTGCCAGCCGCTTATTGCCAGGGTGGACGAACACTGAAGCTTTCTTT. Amino acids: CASRLLPGWTNTEAFF.